This TCR beta chain was recorded in a study of regulatory T cells in long-lasting Graves disease. General study results and limits: Segments TRBV28, TRBJ1-2 and TRBJ2-5 showed preferential usage in persistent disease. Results may be inaccurate due to the small sample size.

Sample time point: persistent/refractory GD, antithyroid drugs over 5 years with positive TRAb. Construction of the TCR library relied on RNA isolated from PBMCs. An endocrinology department in Xi'an, China, supplied the patients. Researchers made TCR beta libraries by using iRepertoire HTBI primers and running Arm-PCR on CDR3 regions. Per the original data handling: From all samples, identification returned 12 to 15 TRBJ and 60 to 80 TRBV segments. TCRdb re-derived calls from the multiplex PCR reads in MiXCR, one entry per CDR3 protein. TCRdb's processing, not the study's, gives the V and J calls here. The table has hundreds of thousands of distinct CDR3 sequences, 20% seen once. CDR3 length: 14 amino acids. The germline V gene has CDR1 SGDLS and CDR2 YYNGEE. With V trimmed by 4 bases and J by 8 bases, 8 bases remained unmatched. Turning to this clonotype: Its antigen is unknown.

The sequence came from a female donor with Graves disease. Sequencing used peripheral blood mononuclear cells (PBMCs), obtained when the disease was refractory, from a patient treated with antithyroid drugs. The rearrangement uses TRBV9 and TRBJ1-2; 10 nucleotides match TRBD1. The CDR3 here is CASSPRDRGSGYTF. DNA for the CDR3: TGTGCCAGCAGCCCAAGGGACAGGGGATCAGGCTACACCTTC.